The sequence of this T cell receptor (beta chain) was determined in a study of blood T cell repertoires in COVID-19. About the research overall: Acute-phase and convalescent COVID-19 samples originated in the United States, Italy and Spain.

Original handling: Amplified reference gene primers provided the basis for estimating nucleated cell counts. Clones were sequenced by immunoSEQ multiplex PCR, and TCRdb holds only the in-frame ones, with some missing. V and J calls and clone size follow that table, whereas D and trimming were derived from the DNA. This table holds approximately 330,000 clones, over 80% found once. This clone has only a few counts. Seattle's cohort entered during active infection and was followed longitudinally. Per germline, CDR1 LNHDA and CDR2 SQIVND (reference sequence). The length of the CDR3 is 11 residues. V was cut by 6 bases and J by 6 bases, with 5 bases left in between.

V is TRBV19 and J is TRBJ2-2; D remains ambiguous. The sample taken for sequencing was peripheral blood. This receptor was obtained from a young man with COVID-19, enrolled during active disease. CDR3 sequence: CASRLSGELFF. CDR3 DNA: TGTGCCAGTAGGTTATCCGGGGAGCTGTTTTTT.